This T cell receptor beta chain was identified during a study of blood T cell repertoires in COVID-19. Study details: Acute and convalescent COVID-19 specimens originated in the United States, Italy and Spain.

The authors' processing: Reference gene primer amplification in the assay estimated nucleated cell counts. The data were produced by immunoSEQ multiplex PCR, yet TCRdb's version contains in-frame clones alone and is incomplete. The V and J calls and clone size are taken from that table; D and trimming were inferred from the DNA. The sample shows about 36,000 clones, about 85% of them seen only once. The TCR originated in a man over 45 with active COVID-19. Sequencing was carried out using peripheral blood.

CDR3 in amino acids: CASRGQGAPYEQYF. CDR3 DNA: TGTGCCAGCAGGGGACAGGGGGCCCCCTACGAGCAGTACTTC. The chain combines TRBV6-5 with TRBJ2-7; 12 bases map to TRBD1. Germline V CDR1 and CDR2: MNHEY, SVGAGI. V shed 6 bases, J shed 2 bases, and the junction held 2 bases outside the gene matches. The CDR3 is 14 amino acids.